This TCR beta chain was sequenced in a study of shared clonotypes between healthy human individuals. This clone has a single count. Antigen: not known. Overall study findings and caveats: The study's rarefaction showed incomplete sorted-subset sequencing despite large depth. Clonotypes that were shared across a handful of donors made up approximately 5% of naive CD4 clonotypes. Naive subsets generally exceeded memory subsets in estimated richness. Non-shared clonotypes showed lower generation probabilities than clonotypes common to all four donors.

The data were produced by immunoSEQ multiplex PCR, yet TCRdb's version contains in-frame clones alone and is incomplete. The sample has roughly 2.6 million clones, around nine tenths seen once. The CDR3 has 17 amino acids. V was pared by 5 bases and J by 5 bases, with 14 bases of the junction left unmatched. The germline gives CDR1 SGHDT, CDR2 YYEEEE. The clonotype was recovered from a man younger than 35 in good health. This chain joins TRBV5-6 and TRBJ2-1, with 9 bases aligning to TRBD2. Sequencing used naive CD4+ T cells sorted from blood. Indicated subset: CD45RA+ positively selected. The CDR3 DNA is TGTGCCAGCAGTCCCACCCCGCTAGCGGGAAGGAACAATGAGCAGTTCTTC. Amino acid sequence: CASSPTPLAGRNNEQFF.